This entry features one TCR beta chain sequence. Libraries were prepared by immunoSEQ multiplex PCR; TCRdb keeps only in-frame clonotypes and omits some of them. The sample records around 200,000 clones, 66% being singletons. Germline V gene lookup returns CDR1 ENHRY and CDR2 SYGVKD. V was clipped by 8 bases and J by 7 bases, with 9 bases between them. The CDR3 covers 11 residues. The data belong to a study of shared clonotypes between healthy human individuals. The V gene is TRBV10-3, the J gene TRBJ2-1, with D possibly TRBD1 on 5 matching bases. The source of this sequence is a man aged 30 to 45 in good health. Sequencing was done on a sample of memory CD4+ T cells sorted from blood. Subset here: CD45RA-negative fraction. CDR3 residues: CAIFAGNEQFF. In DNA form, the CDR3 reads TGTGCCATCTTCGCAGGGAATGAGCAGTTCTTC.